This paragraph reports one T cell receptor beta chain. The data stem from a study of cytomegalovirus exposure and HLA in healthy donors. The PCR contained 60 Vbeta and 13 Jbeta primers. Libraries were prepared by immunoSEQ multiplex PCR; TCRdb keeps only in-frame clonotypes and omits some of them. The sample contains more than 150,000 clones, just over 75% of which appear only once. The V and J ends lost 0 bases and 2 bases respectively, with 15 bases between them. Per germline, CDR1 SGHRS and CDR2 YFSETQ. The CDR3 spans 16 residues. Source material: PBMCs. The clonotype was recovered from a man between 18 and 29 years old in good health and CMV-seronegative. This rearrangement joins TRBV5-1 to TRBJ2-7; TRBD2 is a possible D gene (5 bases). The CDR3 bases are TGCGCCAGCAGCTTGGCCGAGGGCTTTACTCCCTACGAGCAGTACTTC. It codes for CASSLAEGFTPYEQYF.